Sequencing of this T cell receptor (beta chain) was carried out in a study of cytomegalovirus exposure and HLA in healthy donors. Notes on the study in general: Most sequenced TCRs were rare (though some public TCRs occurred in many donors). A highly shared variant cluster was judged a likely technical artifact.

There was no recording of CMV serostatus for this donor. This clone was seen a few times. Its target is unknown. Germline CDR1 and CDR2: SEHNR and FQNEAQ (reference sequence). The CDR3 runs to 13 residues. After removal of 5 bases from V and 1 base from J, the junction contained 1 base not matched to a gene. The study ran its PCR with 60 Vbeta and 13 Jbeta primers. The repertoire was sequenced with immunoSEQ multiplex PCR; TCRdb's copy has only in-frame clones and lacks some. In the table there are tens of thousands of clones, less than 70% of which are singletons. The sample was PBMCs. The rearrangement uses TRBV7-9 and TRBJ2-5; 7 nucleotides align to TRBD1. The TCR sequence derives from a human donor in good health. CDR3: CASSRDSQETQYF. DNA for the CDR3: TGTGCCAGCAGCCGGGACAGCCAAGAGACCCAGTACTTC.